Shown below are 14 T cell receptor beta chains from a single sample sequenced in a study of shared clonotypes between healthy human individuals. Generated by immunoSEQ multiplex PCR, the TCRdb table keeps only in-frame clones and is missing some. The table has approximately 2.5 million clones, approximately 94% seen once; the top ten hold 0.11% to 0.15%. Sequencing was done on a sample of naive CD4+ T cells sorted from blood. The subset is: CD45RA+ positively selected. These receptor sequences come from a man younger than 35 in good health.

This chain links TRBV21-1 with TRBJ2-4; the table gives TRBD1 as D, unverified against the DNA. TRBV21-1 is annotated as a pseudogene. The CDR3 is 17 amino acids. The CDR3 nucleotides are TGTGCCTCTAACAGGGGGCGCCCCATGGGGGCCAAAAACATTCAGTACTTC. Translating it yields CASNRGRPMGAKNIQYF.

The chain links TRBV19 to TRBJ1-5, with 9 bases that match TRBD1. The CDR3 consists of 17 residues. CDR1 and CDR2 from the germline V gene are LNHDA and SQIVND (reference sequence). V lost 1 base to trimming and J lost 1 base; unmatched junction nucleotides: 5. Here the CDR3 DNA reads TGTGCCAGTAGTATAGGATGGGACAGGGTGAGCAATCAGCCCCAGCATTTT. Translating it yields CASSIGWDRVSNQPQHF.

The rearrangement joins TRBV10-3 to TRBJ2-5; 9 nucleotides line up with TRBD2. Germline V CDR1 and CDR2: ENHRY, SYGVKD. The V and J ends lost 6 bases and 5 bases, in that order; junction bases with no gene match: 4. The CDR3 has 13 amino acids. Here the CDR3 DNA reads TGTGCCATCAGAAGGACTAGCGAGGAGACCCAGTACTTC. This translates into CAIRRTSEETQYF.

V usage is TRBV7-8 and J usage is TRBJ2-4; perhaps TRBD2 as D (6 bases). The CDR3 spans 16 residues. Trimming left V 4 bases short and J 2 bases short, with 15 bases between. Germline lookup yields CDR1 SGHVS and CDR2 FQNEAQ. In DNA, the CDR3 is TGTGCCAGCAGCTCAATAGCGGATGGGTCCAAAAACATTCAGTACTTC. Protein: CASSSIADGSKNIQYF.

The V call is TRBV9, the J call TRBJ2-1; 9 bases line up with TRBD2. Germline CDR1 reads SGDLS; CDR2 reads YYNGEE. The CDR3 loop spans 17 amino acids. Losses at the gene ends were 3 bases for V and 2 bases for J; bases not matched to a gene: 9. DNA of the CDR3: TGTGCCAGCAGCGGAGCGGCTAGCGGGGTTACCTACAATGAGCAGTTCTTC. This translates into CASSGAASGVTYNEQFF.

The chain carries TRBV4-1 and TRBJ2-7; 11 bases are shared with TRBD1. The V gene end was trimmed by 4 bases and the J gene end by 1 base; junction bases not matched to a gene: 6. The CDR3 loop spans 16 amino acids. From germline, CDR1 is MGHRA and CDR2 YSYEKL. The CDR3 loop is CASSRDRGTRSYEQYF. The CDR3 coding sequence is TGCGCCAGCAGCCGGGACAGGGGGACTCGGTCCTACGAGCAGTACTTC.

The rearrangement uses TRBV28 and TRBJ1-3, with TRBD1 matching 8 bases. CDR1 is MDHEN, CDR2 SYDVKM, per germline. This CDR3 spans 16 amino acids. V shed 5 bases and J 2 bases; nucleotides not matched to a gene: 8. The CDR3 nucleotides are TGTGCCAGCAGTCCGGACAGGGTATGGGCTGGAAACACCATATATTTT. It encodes CASSPDRVWAGNTIYF. The entire variable domain, with the rest obtained from reference TRBV28 and TRBJ1-3, is as follows: DVKVTQSSRYLVKRTGEKVFLECVQDMDHENMFWYRQDPGLGLRLIYFSYDVKMKEKGDIPEGYSVSREKKERFSLILESASTNQTSMYLCASSPDRVWAGNTIYFGEGSWLTVV.

Only one count was recorded for this clone. The chain uses TRBV7-9 and TRBJ2-3; TRBD2 matches at 9 bases. Germline CDR1 SEHNR, CDR2 FQNEAQ (reference sequence). The V gene end was trimmed by 4 bases and the J gene end by 4 bases; junction bases not matched to a gene: 12. This CDR3 contains 17 residues. The CDR3 sequence is CASSYPRGRGGADTQYF. CDR3 nucleotides: TGTGCCAGCAGCTACCCCCGTGGGCGGGGGGGGGCAGATACGCAGTATTTT.

CDR3 nucleotides: TGTGCCAGTAGTTCACCGGGACTAGTTCAAAATGAGCAGTTCTTC. It translates to CASSSPGLVQNEQFF. The chain couples TRBV19 to TRBJ2-1; 8 bases agree with TRBD2. The CDR3 covers 15 residues. Germline V CDR1 and CDR2: LNHDA, SQIVND (reference sequence). V shed 5 bases, J shed 7 bases, and the junction held 10 bases outside the gene matches.

This clone appeared a single time. The chain links TRBV9 to TRBJ2-2; D gene ambiguous. Trimming cost V 4 bases and J 0 bases, with 13 bases left between them. This CDR3 has 16 residues. The germline V gene encodes CDR1 SGDLS and CDR2 YYNGEE. The CDR3 protein is CASSPRTAPNTGELFF. CDR3 in DNA: TGTGCCAGCAGCCCTCGGACCGCGCCGAACACCGGGGAGCTGTTTTTT.

The CDR3 DNA is TGTGCCAGCAGTATCGGCGGAGGAGTGGTGGGAGAGACCCAGTACTTC. Its protein is CASSIGGGVVGETQYF. The V call is TRBV2, the J call TRBJ2-5; maybe TRBD2 (5 bases). V lost 5 bases and J 4 bases, leaving 20 bases between the germline ends. The germline gives CDR1 SNHLY, CDR2 FYNNEI. The CDR3 is 16 amino acids. Together with reference TRBV2 and TRBJ2-5, the CDR3 gives the full variable domain: EPEVTQTPSHQVTQMGQEVILRCVPISNHLYFYWYRQILGQKVEFLVSFYNNEISEKSEIFDDQFSVERPDGSNFTLKIRSTKLEDSAMYFCASSIGGGVVGETQYFGPGTRLLVL.

The chain couples TRBV7-8 to TRBJ1-5; D perhaps matches TRBD1 (6 bases). Germline CDR1 reads SGHVS; CDR2 reads FQNEAQ. Trimming shortened V by 5 bases and J by 3 bases, and 17 bases separated the two germline ends. The length of the CDR3 is 16 residues. CDR3 nucleotides: TGTGCCAGCAGCAGGGCGGGGGGACATGACAATCAGCCCCAGCATTTT. Translation gives CASSRAGGHDNQPQHF.

The chain links TRBV7-9 to TRBJ1-6, with D perhaps matching TRBD1 (6 bases). CDR1 and CDR2 (germline): SEHNR, FQNEAQ (reference sequence). V lost 3 bases to trimming and J lost 6 bases, with 18 bases between them. The CDR3 has 17 amino acids. The CDR3 reads CASSLSRGRGGNSPLHF. The CDR3 nucleotides are TGTGCCAGCAGCTTGAGCCGGGGCAGGGGCGGTAATTCACCCCTCCACTTT.

As concerns this clone: This CDR3 is also generated by other DNA sequences in the sample. The chain carries TRBV6-5 and TRBJ2-3; D unresolved. This CDR3 spans 13 amino acids. V lost 2 bases to trimming and J lost 3 bases, with 6 bases between them. The V gene's germline CDR1 is MNHEY and CDR2 SVGAGI. CDR3 protein: CASSYRSTDTQYF. CDR3 sequence (DNA): TGTGCCAGCAGTTACCGCAGTACAGATACGCAGTATTTT.